The sequence of this TCR beta chain was determined in a study of T cell changes during pregnancy in multiple sclerosis. Clones were read by immunoSEQ multiplex PCR, and TCRdb kept only the in-frame ones, dropping some. This repertoire shows about 89,000 clones, 92% found once; its top ten account for about 2%. The sample holds one count of this clone. The CDR3 contains 19 residues. V shed 6 bases and J shed 2 bases, with 26 bases lying between them. The specimen was peripheral blood, collected after pregnancy. This receptor was obtained from a female donor in good health, enrolled as a control in a pregnancy study. This chain joins TRBV23-1 and TRBJ2-1; D may be TRBD1 (5 bases). TRBV23-1 is filed as an ORF, its function uncertain. For the CDR3, the DNA is TGCGCCAGCAGCCGCAAAAAAGGGCCCCGCGACAGTACCTACAATGAGCAGTTCTTC. Its protein product is CASSRKKGPRDSTYNEQFF.